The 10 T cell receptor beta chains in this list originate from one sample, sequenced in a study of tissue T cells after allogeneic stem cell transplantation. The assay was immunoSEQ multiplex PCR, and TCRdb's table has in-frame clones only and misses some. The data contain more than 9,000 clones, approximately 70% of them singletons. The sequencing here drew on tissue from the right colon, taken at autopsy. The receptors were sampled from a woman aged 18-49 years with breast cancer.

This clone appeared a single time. The CDR3 sequence: CASGVPGNTEAFF. CDR3 in DNA: TGTGCCAGCGGCGTCCCGGGGAACACTGAAGCTTTCTTT. V is TRBV2 and J is TRBJ1-1; D remains ambiguous. V dropped 8 bases and J dropped 1 base, with 11 bases sitting between them. CDR3 length: 13 residues. Germline CDR1 and CDR2: SNHLY and FYNNEI.

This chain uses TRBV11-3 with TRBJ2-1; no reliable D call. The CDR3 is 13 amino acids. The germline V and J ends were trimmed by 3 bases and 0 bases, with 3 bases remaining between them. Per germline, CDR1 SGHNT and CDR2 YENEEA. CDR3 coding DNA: TGTGCCAGCAGCTTCAGCTCCTACAATGAGCAGTTCTTC. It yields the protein CASSFSSYNEQFF.

The CDR3 DNA reads TGTGCCAGCAGCTTAGATCTCGGTCTAGCGGGTTACAATGAGCAGTTCTTC. This codes for CASSLDLGLAGYNEQFF. This chain links TRBV11-2 with TRBJ2-1, with 8 bases identical to TRBD2. The CDR3 covers 17 residues. Per germline, CDR1 SGHAT and CDR2 FQNNGV. V gave up 0 bases and J gave up 4 bases; unmatched junction bases: 8. Complete variable domain (other parts from reference TRBV11-2 and TRBJ2-1): EAGVAQSPRYKIIEKRQSVAFWCNPISGHATLYWYQQILGQGPKLLIQFQNNGVVDDSQLPKDRFSAERLKGVDSTLKIQPAKLEDSAVYLCASSLDLGLAGYNEQFFGPGTRLTVL.

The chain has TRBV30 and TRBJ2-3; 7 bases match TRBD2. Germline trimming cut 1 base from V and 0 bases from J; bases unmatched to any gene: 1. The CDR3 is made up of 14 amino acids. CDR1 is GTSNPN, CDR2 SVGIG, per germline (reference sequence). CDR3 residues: CAWSGGSSTDTQYF. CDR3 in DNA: TGTGCCTGGAGTGGCGGGAGCAGCACAGATACGCAGTATTTT.

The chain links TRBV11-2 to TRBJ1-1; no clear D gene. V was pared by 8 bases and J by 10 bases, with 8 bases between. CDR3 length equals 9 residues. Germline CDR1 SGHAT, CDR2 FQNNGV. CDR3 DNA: TGTGCCAGCGGTCGCCTAGCTTTCTTT. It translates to CASGRLAFF.

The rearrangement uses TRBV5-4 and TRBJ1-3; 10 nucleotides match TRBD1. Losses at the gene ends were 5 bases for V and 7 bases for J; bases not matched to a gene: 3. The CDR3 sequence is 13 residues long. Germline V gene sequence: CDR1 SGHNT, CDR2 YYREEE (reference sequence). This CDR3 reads CASRRQGANTIYF. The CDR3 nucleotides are TGTGCCAGCAGGAGACAGGGGGCGAACACCATATATTTT.

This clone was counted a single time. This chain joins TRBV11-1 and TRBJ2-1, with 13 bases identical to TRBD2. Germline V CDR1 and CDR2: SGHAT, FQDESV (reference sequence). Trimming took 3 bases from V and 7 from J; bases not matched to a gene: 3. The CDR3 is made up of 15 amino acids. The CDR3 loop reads CASSFRLAGGNEQFF. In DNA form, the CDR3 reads TGTGCCAGCAGCTTCCGACTAGCGGGGGGTAATGAGCAGTTCTTC.

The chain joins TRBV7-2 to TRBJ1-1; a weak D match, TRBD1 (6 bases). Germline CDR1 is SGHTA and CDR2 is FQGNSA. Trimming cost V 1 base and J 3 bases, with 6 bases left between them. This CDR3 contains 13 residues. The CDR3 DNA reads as TGTGCCAGCAGCTTAGACAGGGACACTGAAGCTTTCTTT. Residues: CASSLDRDTEAFF. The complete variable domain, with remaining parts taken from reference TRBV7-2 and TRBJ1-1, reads GAGVSQSPSNKVTEKGKDVELRCDPISGHTALYWYRQSLGQGLEFLIYFQGNSAPDKSGLPSDRFSAERTGGSVSTLTIQRTQQEDSAVYLCASSLDRDTEAFFGQGTRLTVV.

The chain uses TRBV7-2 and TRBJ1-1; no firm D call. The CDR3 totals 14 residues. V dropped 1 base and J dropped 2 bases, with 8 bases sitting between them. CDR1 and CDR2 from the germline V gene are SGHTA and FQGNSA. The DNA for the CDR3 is TGTGCCAGCAGCTTAGTAGTCAGTAACACTGAAGCTTTCTTT. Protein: CASSLVVSNTEAFF.

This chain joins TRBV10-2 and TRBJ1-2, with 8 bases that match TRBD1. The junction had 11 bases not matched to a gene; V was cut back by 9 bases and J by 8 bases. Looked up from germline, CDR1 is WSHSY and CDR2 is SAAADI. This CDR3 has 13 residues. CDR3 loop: CASSLQGDYGYTF. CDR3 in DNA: TGCGCCAGTTCACTACAGGGGGATTACGGCTACACCTTC.